This TCR beta chain was found in a study of T cell changes during pregnancy in multiple sclerosis. Method: immunoSEQ multiplex PCR; TCRdb's copy keeps in-frame clones and lacks some. The repertoire has 45,000 to 65,000 clones, roughly 92% of them found once; the top ten carry around 2.5%. Germline CDR1 is SQVTM and CDR2 is ANQGSEA. Trimming cost V 6 bases and J 5 bases; bases outside gene matches: 9. The CDR3 covers 14 residues. The clonotype comes from a female donor with multiple sclerosis, enrolled in a pregnancy study. The sample consisted of CD8+ T cells from peripheral blood mononuclear cells, taken in the third trimester of pregnancy. The chain uses TRBV29-1 and TRBJ1-1; 10 nucleotides line up with TRBD1. This chain's CDR3 is CSVKLDRGNTEAFF. The CDR3 DNA sequence: TGCAGCGTCAAACTGGACAGGGGGAATACTGAAGCTTTCTTT. Combining the CDR3 with reference TRBV29-1 and TRBJ1-1 gives the whole variable domain SAVISQKPSRDICQRGTSLTIQCQVDSQVTMMFWYRQQPGQSLTLIATANQGSEATYESGFVIDKFPISRPNLTFSTLTVSNMSPEDSSIYLCSVKLDRGNTEAFFGQGTRLTVV.